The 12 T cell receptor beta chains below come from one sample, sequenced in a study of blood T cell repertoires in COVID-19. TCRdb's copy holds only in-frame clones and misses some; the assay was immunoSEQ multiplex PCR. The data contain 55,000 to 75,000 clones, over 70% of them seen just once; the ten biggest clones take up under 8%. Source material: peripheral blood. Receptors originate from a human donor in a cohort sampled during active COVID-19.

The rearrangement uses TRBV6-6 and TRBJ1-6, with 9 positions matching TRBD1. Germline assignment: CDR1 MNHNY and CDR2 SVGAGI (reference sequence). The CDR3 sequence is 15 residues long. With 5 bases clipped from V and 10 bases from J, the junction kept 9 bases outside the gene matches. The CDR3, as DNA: TGTGCCAGCAGTGTTGGGGACAGGGTAGGGTCACCCCTCCACTTT. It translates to CASSVGDRVGSPLHF.

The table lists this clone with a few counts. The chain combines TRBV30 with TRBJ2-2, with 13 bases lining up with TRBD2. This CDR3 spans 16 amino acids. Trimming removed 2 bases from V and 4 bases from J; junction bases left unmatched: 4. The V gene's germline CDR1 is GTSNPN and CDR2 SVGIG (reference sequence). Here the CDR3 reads CAWSRGLAGTTGELFF. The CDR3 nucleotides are TGTGCCTGGAGTAGGGGACTAGCGGGAACCACCGGGGAGCTGTTTTTT.

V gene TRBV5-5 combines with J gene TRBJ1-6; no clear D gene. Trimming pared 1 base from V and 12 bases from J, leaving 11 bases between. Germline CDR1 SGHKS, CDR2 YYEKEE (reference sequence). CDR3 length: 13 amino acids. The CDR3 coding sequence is TGTGCCAGCAGCTTGTACGGTGCCGAACCCCTCCACTTT. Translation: CASSLYGAEPLHF.

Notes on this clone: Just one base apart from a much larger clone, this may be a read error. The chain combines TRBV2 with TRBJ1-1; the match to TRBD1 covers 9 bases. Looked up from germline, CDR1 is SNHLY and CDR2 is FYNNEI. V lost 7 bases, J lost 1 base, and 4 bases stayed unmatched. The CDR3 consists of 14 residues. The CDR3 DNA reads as TGTGCCAGCACCTTGGGACAGGGGAACACTGAAGCTTTCTTT. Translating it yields CASTLGQGNTEAFF.

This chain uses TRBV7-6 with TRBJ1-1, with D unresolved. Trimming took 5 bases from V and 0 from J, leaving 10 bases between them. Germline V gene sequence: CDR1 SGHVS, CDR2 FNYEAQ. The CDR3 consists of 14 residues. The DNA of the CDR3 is TGTGCCAGCAGCAAGTCAGTTTTGAACACTGAAGCTTTCTTT. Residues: CASSKSVLNTEAFF.

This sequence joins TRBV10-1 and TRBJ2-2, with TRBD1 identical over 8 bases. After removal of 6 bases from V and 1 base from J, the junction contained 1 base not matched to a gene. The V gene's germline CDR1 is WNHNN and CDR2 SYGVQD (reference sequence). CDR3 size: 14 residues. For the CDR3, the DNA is TGCGCCAGCAGCGGGACAGGGAACACCGGGGAGCTGTTTTTT. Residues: CASSGTGNTGELFF.

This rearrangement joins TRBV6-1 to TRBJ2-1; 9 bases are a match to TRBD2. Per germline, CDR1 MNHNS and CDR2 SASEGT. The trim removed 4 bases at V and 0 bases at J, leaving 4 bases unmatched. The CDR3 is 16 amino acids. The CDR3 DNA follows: TGTGCCAGCAGTGGACTAGCGGCAAGCTCCTACAATGAGCAGTTCTTC. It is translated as CASSGLAASSYNEQFF.

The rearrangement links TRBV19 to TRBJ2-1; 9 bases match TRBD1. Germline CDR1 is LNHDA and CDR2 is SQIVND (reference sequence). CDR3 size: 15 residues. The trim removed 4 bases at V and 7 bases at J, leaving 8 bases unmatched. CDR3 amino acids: CASSTRTGAGNEQFF. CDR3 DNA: TGTGCCAGTAGTACCCGGACAGGGGCGGGAAATGAGCAGTTCTTC.

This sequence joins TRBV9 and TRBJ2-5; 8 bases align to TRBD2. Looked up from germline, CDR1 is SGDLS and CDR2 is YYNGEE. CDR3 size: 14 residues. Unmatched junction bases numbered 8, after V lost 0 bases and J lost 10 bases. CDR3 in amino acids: CASSVDRAGASQYF. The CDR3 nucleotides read TGTGCCAGCAGCGTAGACCGAGCGGGAGCAAGCCAGTACTTC.

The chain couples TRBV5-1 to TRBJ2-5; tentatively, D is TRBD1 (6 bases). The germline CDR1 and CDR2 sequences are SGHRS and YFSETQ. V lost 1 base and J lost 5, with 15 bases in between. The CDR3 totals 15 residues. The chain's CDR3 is CASSLLIWGPETQYF. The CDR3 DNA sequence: TGCGCCAGCAGCTTGCTCATCTGGGGGCCGGAGACCCAGTACTTC. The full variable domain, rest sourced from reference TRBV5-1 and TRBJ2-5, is KAGVTQTPRYLIKTRGQQVTLSCSPISGHRSVSWYQQTPGQGLQFLFEYFSETQRNKGNFPGRFSGRQFSNSRSEMNVSTLELGDSALYLCASSLLIWGPETQYFGPGTRLLVL.

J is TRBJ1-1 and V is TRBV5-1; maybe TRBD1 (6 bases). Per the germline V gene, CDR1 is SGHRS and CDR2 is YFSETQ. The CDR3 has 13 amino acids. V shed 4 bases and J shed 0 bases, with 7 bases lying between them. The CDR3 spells CASSRTVNTEAFF. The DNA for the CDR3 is TGCGCCAGCAGCCGGACAGTGAACACTGAAGCTTTCTTT. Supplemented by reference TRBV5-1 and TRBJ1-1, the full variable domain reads KAGVTQTPRYLIKTRGQQVTLSCSPISGHRSVSWYQQTPGQGLQFLFEYFSETQRNKGNFPGRFSGRQFSNSRSEMNVSTLELGDSALYLCASSRTVNTEAFFGQGTRLTVV.

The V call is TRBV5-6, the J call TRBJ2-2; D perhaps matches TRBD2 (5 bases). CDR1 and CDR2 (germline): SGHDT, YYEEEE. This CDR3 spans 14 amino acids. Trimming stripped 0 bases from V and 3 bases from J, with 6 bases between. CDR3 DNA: TGTGCCAGCAGCTTGGCGGGGTACACCGGGGAGCTGTTTTTT. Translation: CASSLAGYTGELFF.